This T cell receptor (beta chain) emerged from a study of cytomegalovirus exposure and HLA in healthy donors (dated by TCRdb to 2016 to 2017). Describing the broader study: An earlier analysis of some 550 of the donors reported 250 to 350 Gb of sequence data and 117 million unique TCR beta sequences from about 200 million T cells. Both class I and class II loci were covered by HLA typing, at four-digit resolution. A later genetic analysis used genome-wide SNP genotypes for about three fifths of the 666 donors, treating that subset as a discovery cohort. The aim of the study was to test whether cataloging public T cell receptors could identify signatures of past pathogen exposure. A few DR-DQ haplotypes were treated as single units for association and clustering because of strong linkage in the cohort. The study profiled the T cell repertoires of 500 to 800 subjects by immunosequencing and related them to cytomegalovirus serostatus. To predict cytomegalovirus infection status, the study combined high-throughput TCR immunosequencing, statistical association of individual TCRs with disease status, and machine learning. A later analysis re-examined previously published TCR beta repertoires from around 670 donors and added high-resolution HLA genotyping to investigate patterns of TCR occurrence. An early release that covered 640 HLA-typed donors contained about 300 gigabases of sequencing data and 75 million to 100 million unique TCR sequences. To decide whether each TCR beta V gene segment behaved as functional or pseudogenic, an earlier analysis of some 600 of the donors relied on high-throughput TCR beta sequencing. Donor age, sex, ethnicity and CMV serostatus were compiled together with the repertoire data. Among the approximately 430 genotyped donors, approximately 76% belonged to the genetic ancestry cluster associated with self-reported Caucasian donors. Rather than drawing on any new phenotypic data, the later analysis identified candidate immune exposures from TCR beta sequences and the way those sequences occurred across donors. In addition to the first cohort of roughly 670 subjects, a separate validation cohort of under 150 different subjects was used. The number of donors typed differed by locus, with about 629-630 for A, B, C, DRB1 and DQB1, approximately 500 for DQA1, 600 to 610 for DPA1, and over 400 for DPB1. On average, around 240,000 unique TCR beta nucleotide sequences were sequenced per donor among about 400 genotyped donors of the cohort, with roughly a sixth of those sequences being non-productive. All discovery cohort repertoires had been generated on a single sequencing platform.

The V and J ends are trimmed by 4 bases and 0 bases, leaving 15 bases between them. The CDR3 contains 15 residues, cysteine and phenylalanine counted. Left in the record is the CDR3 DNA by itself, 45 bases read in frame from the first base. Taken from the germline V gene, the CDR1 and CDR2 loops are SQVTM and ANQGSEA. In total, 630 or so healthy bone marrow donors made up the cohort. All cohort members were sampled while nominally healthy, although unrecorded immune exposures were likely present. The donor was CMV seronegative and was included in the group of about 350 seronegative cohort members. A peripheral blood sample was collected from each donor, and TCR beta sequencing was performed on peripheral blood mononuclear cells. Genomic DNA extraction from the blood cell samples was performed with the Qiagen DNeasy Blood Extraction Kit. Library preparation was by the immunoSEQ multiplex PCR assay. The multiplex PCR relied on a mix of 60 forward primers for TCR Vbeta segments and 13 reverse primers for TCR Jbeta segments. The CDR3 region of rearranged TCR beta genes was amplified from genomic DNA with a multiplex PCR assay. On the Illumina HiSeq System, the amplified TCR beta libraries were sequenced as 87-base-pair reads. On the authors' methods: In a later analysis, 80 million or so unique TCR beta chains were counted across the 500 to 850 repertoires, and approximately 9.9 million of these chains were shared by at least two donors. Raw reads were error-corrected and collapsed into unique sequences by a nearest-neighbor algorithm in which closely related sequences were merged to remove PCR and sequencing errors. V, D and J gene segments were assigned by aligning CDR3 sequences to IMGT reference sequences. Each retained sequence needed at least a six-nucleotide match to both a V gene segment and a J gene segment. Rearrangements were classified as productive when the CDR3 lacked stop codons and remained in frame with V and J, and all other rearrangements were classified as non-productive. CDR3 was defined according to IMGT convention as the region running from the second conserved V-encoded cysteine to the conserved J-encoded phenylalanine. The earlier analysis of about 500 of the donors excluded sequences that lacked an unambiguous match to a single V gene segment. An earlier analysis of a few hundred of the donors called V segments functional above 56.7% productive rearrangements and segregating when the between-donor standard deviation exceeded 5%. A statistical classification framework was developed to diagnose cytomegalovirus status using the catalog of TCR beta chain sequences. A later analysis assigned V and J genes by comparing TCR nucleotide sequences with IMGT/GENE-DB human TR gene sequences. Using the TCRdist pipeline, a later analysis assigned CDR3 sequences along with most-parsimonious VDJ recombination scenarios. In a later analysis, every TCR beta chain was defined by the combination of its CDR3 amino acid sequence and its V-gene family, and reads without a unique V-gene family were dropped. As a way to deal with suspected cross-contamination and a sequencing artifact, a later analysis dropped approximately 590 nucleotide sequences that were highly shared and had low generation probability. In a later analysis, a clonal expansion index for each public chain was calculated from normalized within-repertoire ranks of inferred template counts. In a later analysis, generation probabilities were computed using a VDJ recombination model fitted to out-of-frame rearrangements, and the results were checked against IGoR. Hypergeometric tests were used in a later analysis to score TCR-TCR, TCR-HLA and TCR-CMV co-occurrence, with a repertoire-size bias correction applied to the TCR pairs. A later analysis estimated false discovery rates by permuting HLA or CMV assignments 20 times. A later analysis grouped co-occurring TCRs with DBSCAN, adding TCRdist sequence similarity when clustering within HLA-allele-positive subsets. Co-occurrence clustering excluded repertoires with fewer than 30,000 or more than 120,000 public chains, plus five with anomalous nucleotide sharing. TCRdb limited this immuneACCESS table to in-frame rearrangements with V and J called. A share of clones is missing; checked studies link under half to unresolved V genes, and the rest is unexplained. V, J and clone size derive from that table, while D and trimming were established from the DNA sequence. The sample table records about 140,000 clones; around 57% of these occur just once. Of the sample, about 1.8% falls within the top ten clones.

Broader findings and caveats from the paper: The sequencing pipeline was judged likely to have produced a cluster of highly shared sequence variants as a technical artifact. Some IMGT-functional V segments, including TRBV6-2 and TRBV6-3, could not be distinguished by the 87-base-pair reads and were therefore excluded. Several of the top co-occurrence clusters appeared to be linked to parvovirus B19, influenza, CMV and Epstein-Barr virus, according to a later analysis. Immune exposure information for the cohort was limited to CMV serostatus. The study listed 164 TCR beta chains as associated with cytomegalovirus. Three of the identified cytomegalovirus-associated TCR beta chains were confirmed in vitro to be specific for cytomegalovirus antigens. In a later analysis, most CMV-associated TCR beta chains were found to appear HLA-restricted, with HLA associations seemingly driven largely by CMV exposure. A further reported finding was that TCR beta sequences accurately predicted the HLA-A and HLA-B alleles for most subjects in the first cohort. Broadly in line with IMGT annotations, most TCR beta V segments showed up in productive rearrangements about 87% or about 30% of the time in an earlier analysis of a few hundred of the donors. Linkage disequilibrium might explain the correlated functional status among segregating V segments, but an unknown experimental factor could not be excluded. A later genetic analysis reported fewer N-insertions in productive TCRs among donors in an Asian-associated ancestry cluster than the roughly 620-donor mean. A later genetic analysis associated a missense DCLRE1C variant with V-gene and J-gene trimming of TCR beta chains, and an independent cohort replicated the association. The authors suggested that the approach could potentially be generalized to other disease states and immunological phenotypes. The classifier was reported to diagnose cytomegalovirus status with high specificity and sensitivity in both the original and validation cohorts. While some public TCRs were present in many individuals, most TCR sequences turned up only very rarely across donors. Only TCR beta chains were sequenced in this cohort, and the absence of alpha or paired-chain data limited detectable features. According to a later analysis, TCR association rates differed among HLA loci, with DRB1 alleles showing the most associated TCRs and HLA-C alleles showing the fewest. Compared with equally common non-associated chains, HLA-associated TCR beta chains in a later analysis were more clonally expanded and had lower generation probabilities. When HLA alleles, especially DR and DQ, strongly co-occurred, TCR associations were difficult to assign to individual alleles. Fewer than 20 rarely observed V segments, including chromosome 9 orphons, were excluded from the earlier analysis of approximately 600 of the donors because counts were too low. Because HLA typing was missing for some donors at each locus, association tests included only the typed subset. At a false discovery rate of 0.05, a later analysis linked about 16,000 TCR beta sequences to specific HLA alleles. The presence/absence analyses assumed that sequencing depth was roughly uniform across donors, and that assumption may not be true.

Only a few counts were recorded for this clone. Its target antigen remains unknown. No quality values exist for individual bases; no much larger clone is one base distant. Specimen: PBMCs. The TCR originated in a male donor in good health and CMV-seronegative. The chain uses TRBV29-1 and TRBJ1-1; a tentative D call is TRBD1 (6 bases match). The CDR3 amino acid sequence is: CSVVGHFGVNTEAFF. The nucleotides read TGCAGCGTTGTGGGACACTTTGGTGTGAACACTGAAGCTTTCTTT.